Below are 16 T cell receptor beta chains sequenced from a single sample in a study of early stage breast cancer tumors. Clones were read by immunoSEQ multiplex PCR, and TCRdb kept only the in-frame ones, dropping some. The sample has fewer than 80,000 clones; approximately 80% are singletons. The sample taken for sequencing was blood. These receptors all come from a person aged 40-50 years with breast cancer.

The chain joins TRBV6-6 to TRBJ2-7; 8 positions match TRBD1. V trimming: 2 bases; J trimming: 5 bases; junction bases outside the gene matches: 5. Germline loops: CDR1 MNHNY, CDR2 SVGAGI (reference sequence). The length of the CDR3 is 14 residues. In DNA, the CDR3 is TGTGCCAGCAGTTACCGGGACAGGTCAGACGAGCAGTACTTC. As protein: CASSYRDRSDEQYF.

The rearrangement joins TRBV4-1 to TRBJ2-4; maybe TRBD2 (5 bases). Trimming took off 1 base at V and 4 bases at J, with 5 bases between the two ends. Germline V gene data show CDR1 as MGHRA and CDR2 as YSYEKL. The CDR3 covers 13 residues. The CDR3 DNA sequence: TGCGCCAGCAGCCAAGGGGAGAAAAACATTCAGTACTTC. Protein sequence: CASSQGEKNIQYF.

The rearrangement uses TRBV27 and TRBJ2-7; TRBD1 matches 10 bases. Germline values: CDR1 MNHEY, CDR2 SMNVEV (reference sequence). This CDR3 has 13 amino acids. Trimming at V came to 6 bases and at J to 5 bases, leaving 4 bases not matched to a gene. The CDR3 loop reads CASRRTGGNEQYF. CDR3 DNA: TGTGCCAGCAGAAGGACAGGGGGGAACGAGCAGTACTTC.

There are a few counts of this clone. The chain combines TRBV18 with TRBJ2-1, with 10 bases fitting TRBD2. There are 15 residues in the CDR3. Germline-derived CDR1 and CDR2 are KGHSH and LQKENI. V lost 6 bases, J lost 8 bases, and 10 bases stayed unmatched. For the CDR3, the DNA is TGTGCCAGCTCTAAGGCAGGACTAGCGGCCGATGAGCAGTTCTTC. Its protein product is CASSKAGLAADEQFF. Combining the CDR3 with reference TRBV18 and TRBJ2-1 gives the whole variable domain NAGVMQNPRHLVRRRGQEARLRCSPMKGHSHVYWYRQLPEEGLKFMVYLQKENIIDESGMPKERFSAEFPKEGPSILRIQQVVRGDSAAYFCASSKAGLAADEQFFGPGTRLTVL.

The V gene is TRBV27, the J gene TRBJ1-5; tentatively, D is TRBD1 (6 bases). Germline-derived CDR1 and CDR2 are MNHEY and SMNVEV (reference sequence). The CDR3 is 14 amino acids. Trimming removed 3 bases at V and 3 bases at J, with 9 bases between. The CDR3 sequence is CASSLGADNQPQHF. In DNA form, the CDR3 reads TGTGCCAGCAGTTTGGGGGCGGACAATCAGCCCCAGCATTTT.

The chain recombines TRBV5-1 with TRBJ2-7; tentatively, D is TRBD2 (5 bases). The CDR3 is made up of 20 amino acids. V shed 0 bases and J shed 5 bases, with 30 bases lying between them. The germline V gene encodes CDR1 SGHRS and CDR2 YFSETQ. CDR3 loop: CASSLVGLYDSTTPSHEQYF. As DNA, the CDR3 is TGCGCCAGCAGCTTGGTAGGGCTTTACGACTCGACTACCCCCAGCCACGAGCAGTACTTC. The full variable domain, with the rest looked up from reference TRBV5-1 and TRBJ2-7, is KAGVTQTPRYLIKTRGQQVTLSCSPISGHRSVSWYQQTPGQGLQFLFEYFSETQRNKGNFPGRFSGRQFSNSRSEMNVSTLELGDSALYLCASSLVGLYDSTTPSHEQYFGPGTRLTVT.

The J gene is TRBJ2-5, the V gene TRBV15; D gene ambiguous. CDR3 size: 15 residues. With 2 bases removed from V and 1 base from J, the gap between germline ends came to 11 bases. CDR1 is LNHNV, CDR2 YYDKDF, per germline (reference sequence). The CDR3 region is CATSRTPGSQETQYF. CDR3 nucleotides: TGTGCCACCAGCAGAACCCCGGGTAGCCAAGAGACCCAGTACTTC.

This chain links TRBV5-1 with TRBJ2-6, with a possible D match to TRBD1 (6 bases). The germline V gene has CDR1 SGHRS and CDR2 YFSETQ. There are 17 residues in the CDR3. Trimming pared 0 bases from V and 0 bases from J, leaving 10 bases between. CDR3 DNA sequence: TGCGCCAGCAGCTTGGAACAGGGTTCCTCTGGGGCCAACGTCCTGACTTTC. This gives the protein CASSLEQGSSGANVLTF.

The genes are TRBV20-1 and TRBJ1-1, with D unclear. With 3 bases removed from V and 7 bases from J, the gap between germline ends came to 6 bases. The CDR3 has 10 amino acids. From germline, CDR1 is DFQATT and CDR2 SNEGSKA (reference sequence). DNA for the CDR3: TGCAGTGCTAGCACTGTTGAAGCTTTCTTT. It translates to CSASTVEAFF.

This clone appeared once. The chain links TRBV19 to TRBJ2-1, with D possibly being TRBD1 (6 bases). With 1 base removed from V and 0 bases from J, the gap between germline ends came to 10 bases. Germline CDR1 LNHDA, CDR2 SQIVND (reference sequence). The CDR3 spans 16 residues. The CDR3 reads CASSIGQVPSYNEQFF. The DNA of the CDR3 is TGTGCCAGTAGTATAGGACAGGTACCCTCCTACAATGAGCAGTTCTTC.

This sequence joins TRBV29-1 and TRBJ2-3, with unresolved D. Germline-derived CDR1 and CDR2 are SQVTM and ANQGSEA. V dropped 4 bases and J dropped 3 bases, with 14 bases sitting between them. The CDR3 extends over 14 amino acids. CDR3 sequence reads: CSVAIAHRTDTQYF. CDR3 sequence (DNA): TGCAGCGTTGCTATTGCACACCGGACAGATACGCAGTATTTT.

The chain combines TRBV5-1 with TRBJ2-7, with 7 bases aligning to TRBD1. J lost 0 bases, V lost 4 bases, and 4 bases had no gene match. This CDR3 is built from 14 residues. CDR1 is SGHRS and CDR2 is YFSETQ in the germline V gene. CDR3 region: CASSLRQGSYEQYF. Here the CDR3 DNA reads TGCGCCAGCAGCCTTCGACAGGGCTCCTACGAGCAGTACTTC.

This clone was observed a handful of times. The rearrangement uses TRBV23-1 and TRBJ1-2; possible D gene TRBD1, 5 bases. TRBV23-1 is known as an ORF, though its function is uncertain. V was pared by 8 bases and J by 6 bases, with 16 bases between. The length of the CDR3 is 13 residues. The CDR3 region is CASGQGLGNGYTF. In DNA form, the CDR3 reads TGCGCCAGCGGGCAGGGATTAGGTAATGGCTACACCTTC.

The chain recombines TRBV7-9 with TRBJ2-7, with a tentative D call TRBD1 (6 bases). The ends were cut back, 5 bases at V and 6 bases at J, with 17 bases in the middle. The CDR3 runs 14 residues. CDR1 and CDR2 (germline): SEHNR, FQNEAQ (reference sequence). CDR3 nucleotides: TGTGCCAGCAGCCAGCCGGGACGAGGGGGCGAGCAGTACTTC. As protein: CASSQPGRGGEQYF.

J is TRBJ1-2 and V is TRBV5-1, with 7 bases identical to TRBD1. V was clipped by 8 bases and J by 8 bases; unmatched bases: 15. Germline-derived CDR1 and CDR2 are SGHRS and YFSETQ. This CDR3 contains 14 residues. CDR3 DNA sequence: TGCGCCAGACAAAAGACAGGGAAGCAGGAAGGCTACACCTTC. It yields the protein CARQKTGKQEGYTF.

The chain recombines TRBV6-5 with TRBJ1-1; no clear D gene. Per the germline V gene, CDR1 is MNHEY and CDR2 is SVGAGI. The CDR3 length is 13 residues. Trimming took off 7 bases at V and 4 bases at J, with 13 bases between the two ends. CDR3 in amino acids: CASNQYRTTEAFF. The CDR3 DNA reads TGTGCCAGCAACCAATACAGAACCACTGAAGCTTTCTTT.